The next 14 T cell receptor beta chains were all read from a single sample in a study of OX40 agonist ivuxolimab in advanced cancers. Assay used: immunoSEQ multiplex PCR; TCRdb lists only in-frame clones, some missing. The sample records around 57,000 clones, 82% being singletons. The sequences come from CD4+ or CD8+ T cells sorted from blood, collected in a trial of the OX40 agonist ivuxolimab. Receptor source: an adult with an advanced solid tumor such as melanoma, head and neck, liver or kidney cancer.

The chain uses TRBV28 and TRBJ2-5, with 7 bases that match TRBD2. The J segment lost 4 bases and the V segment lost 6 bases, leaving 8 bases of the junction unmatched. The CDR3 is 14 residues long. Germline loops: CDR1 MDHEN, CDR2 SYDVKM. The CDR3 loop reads CASRQAGPVETQYF. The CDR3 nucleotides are TGTGCCAGCAGACAAGCGGGACCGGTAGAGACCCAGTACTTC. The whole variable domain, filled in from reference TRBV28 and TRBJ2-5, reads DVKVTQSSRYLVKRTGEKVFLECVQDMDHENMFWYRQDPGLGLRLIYFSYDVKMKEKGDIPEGYSVSREKKERFSLILESASTNQTSMYLCASRQAGPVETQYFGPGTRLLVL.

CDR3 DNA: TGTGCCAGCGGTTCAGCGGGGGGCTCTGAAGCTTTCTTT. Its protein product is CASGSAGGSEAFF. The V and J genes are TRBV6-1 and TRBJ1-1; weak D call: TRBD1 (6 bases). Germline lookup yields CDR1 MNHNS and CDR2 SASEGT. The CDR3 loop spans 13 amino acids. V was shortened by 8 bases and J by 6 bases, with 16 bases between the two germline ends.

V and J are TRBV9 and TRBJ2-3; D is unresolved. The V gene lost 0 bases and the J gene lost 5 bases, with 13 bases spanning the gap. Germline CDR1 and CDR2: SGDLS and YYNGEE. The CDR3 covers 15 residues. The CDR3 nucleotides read TGTGCCAGCAGCGTAGGAAGCTTCGTCGGAGATACGCAGTATTTT. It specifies CASSVGSFVGDTQYF.

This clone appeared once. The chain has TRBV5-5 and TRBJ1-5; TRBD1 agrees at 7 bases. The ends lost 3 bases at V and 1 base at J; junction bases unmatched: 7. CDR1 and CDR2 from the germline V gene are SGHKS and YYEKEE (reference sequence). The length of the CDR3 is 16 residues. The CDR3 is CASSSTVTGSNQPQHF. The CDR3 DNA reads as TGTGCCAGCAGCTCGACCGTGACAGGGAGCAATCAGCCCCAGCATTTT.

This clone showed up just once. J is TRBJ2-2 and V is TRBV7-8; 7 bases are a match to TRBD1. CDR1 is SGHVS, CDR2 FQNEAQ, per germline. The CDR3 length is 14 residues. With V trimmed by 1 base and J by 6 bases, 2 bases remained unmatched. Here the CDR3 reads CASSLDRGAGELFF. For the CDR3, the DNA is TGTGCCAGCAGCTTAGACAGGGGCGCCGGGGAGCTGTTTTTT.

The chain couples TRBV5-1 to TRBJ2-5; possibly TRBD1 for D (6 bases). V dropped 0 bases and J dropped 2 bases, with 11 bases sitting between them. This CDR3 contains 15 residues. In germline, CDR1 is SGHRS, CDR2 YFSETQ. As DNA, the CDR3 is TGCGCCAGCAGCTTGGCCGGGGACATTCAAGAGACCCAGTACTTC. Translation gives CASSLAGDIQETQYF.

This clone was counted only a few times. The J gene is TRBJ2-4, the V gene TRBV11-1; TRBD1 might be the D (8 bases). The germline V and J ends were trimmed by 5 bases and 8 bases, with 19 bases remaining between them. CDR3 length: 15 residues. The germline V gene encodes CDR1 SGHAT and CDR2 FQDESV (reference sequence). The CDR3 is CASSPGGRGGYIQYF. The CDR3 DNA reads TGTGCCAGCAGCCCAGGGGGCAGGGGGGGATACATTCAGTACTTC. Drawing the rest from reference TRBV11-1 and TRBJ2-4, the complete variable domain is EAEVAQSPRYKITEKSQAVAFWCDPISGHATLYWYRQILGQGPELLVQFQDESVVDDSQLPKDRFSAERLKGVDSTLKIQPAELGDSAMYLCASSPGGRGGYIQYFGAGTRLSVL.

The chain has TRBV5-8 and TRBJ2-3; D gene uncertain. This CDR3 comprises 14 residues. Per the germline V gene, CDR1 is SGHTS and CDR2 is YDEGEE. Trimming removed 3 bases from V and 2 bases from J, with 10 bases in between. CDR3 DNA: TGTGCCAGCAGCTCGCCCCCATACACAGATACGCAGTATTTT. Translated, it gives CASSSPPYTDTQYF.

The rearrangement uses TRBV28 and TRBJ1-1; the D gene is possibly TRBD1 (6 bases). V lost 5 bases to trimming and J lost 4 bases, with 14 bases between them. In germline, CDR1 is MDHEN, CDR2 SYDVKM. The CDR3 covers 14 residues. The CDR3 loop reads CASSPGGLGTEAFF. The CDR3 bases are TGTGCCAGCAGTCCGGGGGGGCTAGGCACTGAAGCTTTCTTT.

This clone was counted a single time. CDR3 protein: CASPDRNTGELFF. CDR3 coding DNA: TGTGCCAGCCCGGACAGAAACACCGGGGAGCTGTTTTTT. The rearrangement links TRBV28 to TRBJ2-2; weak D call: TRBD1 (6 bases). Germline loops: CDR1 MDHEN, CDR2 SYDVKM. V was cut by 8 bases and J by 2 bases, with 9 bases left in between. This CDR3 region has 13 residues. The variable domain in full, with the rest retrieved from reference TRBV28 and TRBJ2-2, is DVKVTQSSRYLVKRTGEKVFLECVQDMDHENMFWYRQDPGLGLRLIYFSYDVKMKEKGDIPEGYSVSREKKERFSLILESASTNQTSMYLCASPDRNTGELFFGEGSRLTVL.

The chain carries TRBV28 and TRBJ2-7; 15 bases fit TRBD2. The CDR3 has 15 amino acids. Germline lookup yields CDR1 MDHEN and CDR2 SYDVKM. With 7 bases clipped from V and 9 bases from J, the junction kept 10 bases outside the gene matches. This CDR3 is CASKKGLAGGIGQYF. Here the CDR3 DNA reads TGTGCCAGCAAAAAAGGACTAGCGGGAGGGATCGGGCAGTACTTC.

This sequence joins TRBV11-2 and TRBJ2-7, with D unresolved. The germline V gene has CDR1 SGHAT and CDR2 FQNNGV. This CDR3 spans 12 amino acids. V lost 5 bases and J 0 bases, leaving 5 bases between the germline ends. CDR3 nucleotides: TGTGCCAGCAGCGCCGGCTCCTACGAGCAGTACTTC. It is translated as CASSAGSYEQYF.

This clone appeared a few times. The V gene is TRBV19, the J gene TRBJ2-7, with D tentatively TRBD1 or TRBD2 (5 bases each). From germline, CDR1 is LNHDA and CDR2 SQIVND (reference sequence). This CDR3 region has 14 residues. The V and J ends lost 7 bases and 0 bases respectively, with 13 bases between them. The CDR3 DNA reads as TGTGCCAGTACGAACCGGGACGGCTCCTACGAGCAGTACTTC. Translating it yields CASTNRDGSYEQYF.

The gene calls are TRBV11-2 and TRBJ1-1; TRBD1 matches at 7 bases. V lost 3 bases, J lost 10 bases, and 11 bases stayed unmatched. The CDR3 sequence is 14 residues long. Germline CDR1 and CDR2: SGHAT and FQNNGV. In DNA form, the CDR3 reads TGTGCCAGCAGCTTCCCTGGTAGGGGGCTCGGAGCTTTCTTT. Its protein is CASSFPGRGLGAFF.